The T cell receptor beta chain described here comes from a study of shared T cell receptors in the human thymus. The repertoire was sequenced with immunoSEQ multiplex PCR; TCRdb's copy has only in-frame clones and lacks some. The table records some 640,000 clones, approximately 87% of them present only once. The CDR3 has 18 residues. J was trimmed by 0 bases and V by 0 bases; bases with no gene match: 3. Germline V gives CDR1 MGHRA, CDR2 YSYEKL. The sample was also reused in another study, on human thymus T cells. As that study records: Corrective surgery for congenital heart defects was being performed on the healthy Finnish infants who were the donors. Corrective heart surgery yielded resections, and these provided the thymus tissue. V and J gene usage appeared biased in thymic and blood repertoires.

Sequences were obtained from thymocytes. This sequence was found in a boy under three years old with a congenital heart defect. This chain joins TRBV4-1 and TRBJ2-6; 9 nucleotides align to TRBD1. For the CDR3, the DNA is TGCGCCAGCAGCCAAGAGACAGGGGGGAGCTCTGGGGCCAACGTCCTGACTTTC. It yields the protein CASSQETGGSSGANVLTF.